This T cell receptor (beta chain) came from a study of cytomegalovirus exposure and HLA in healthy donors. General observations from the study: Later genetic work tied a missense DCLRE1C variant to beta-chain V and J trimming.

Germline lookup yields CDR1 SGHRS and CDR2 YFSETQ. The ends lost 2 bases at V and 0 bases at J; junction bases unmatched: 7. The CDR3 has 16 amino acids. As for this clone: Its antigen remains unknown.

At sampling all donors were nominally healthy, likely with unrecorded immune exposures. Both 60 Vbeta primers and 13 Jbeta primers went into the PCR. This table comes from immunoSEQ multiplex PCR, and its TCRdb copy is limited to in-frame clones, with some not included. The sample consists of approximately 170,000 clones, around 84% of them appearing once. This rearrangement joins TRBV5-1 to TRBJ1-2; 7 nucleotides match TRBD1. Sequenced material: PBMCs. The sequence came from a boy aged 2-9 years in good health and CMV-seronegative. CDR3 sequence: CASSLPGTVTNYGYTF. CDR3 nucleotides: TGCGCCAGCAGCTTACCCGGGACAGTCACTAACTATGGCTACACCTTC.